This T cell receptor beta chain came from a study of regulatory T cells in long-lasting Graves disease. Study results and caveats: Thyroid tissue was not studied; only peripheral blood was. Preferential use of TRBV28, TRBJ1-2 and TRBJ2-5 was seen in persistent disease.

This CDR3 has 14 residues. V shed 5 bases and J 3 bases; nucleotides not matched to a gene: 5. Germline-derived CDR1 and CDR2 are LNHDA and SQIVND (reference sequence). Details on this clonotype: The antigen is undetermined.

Time point: persistent/refractory GD, antithyroid drugs over 5 years with positive TRAb. Preparation of the TCR library used RNA extracted from PBMCs. Both iRepertoire HTBI primers and Arm-PCR of CDR3 regions were used to build the TCR beta libraries. MiXCR was run by TCRdb on the multiplex PCR reads, yielding one entry per CDR3 protein. The table has 400,000 or so distinct CDR3 sequences, less than 25% seen once. The source was peripheral blood mononuclear cells (PBMCs), collected when the disease was refractory, from a patient treated with antithyroid drugs. This clonotype was sampled from a female donor with Graves disease. This chain connects TRBV19 to TRBJ1-1; 8 positions match TRBD1. CDR3 DNA sequence: TGTGCCAGTAGTCCGGACAGGGCGGACACTGAAGCTTTCTTT. This codes for CASSPDRADTEAFF.